This T cell receptor (beta chain) was sequenced in a study of T cell responses to AZD1222 COVID-19 vaccine. General study points: Females outnumbered males among donors, who were mostly white British; clonal diversity was possibly underestimated.

Germline V gene sequence: CDR1 SNHLY, CDR2 FYNNEI. The CDR3 is 13 residues long. V lost 10 bases and J 3 bases, leaving 15 bases between the germline ends. The protocol was immunoSEQ multiplex PCR, while the TCRdb copy is restricted to in-frame clones and leaves out a portion. The sample yields 250,000 to 300,000 clones, almost 95% seen once. In regard to this clone: Its antigen is as yet unknown.

The specimen was peripheral blood, collected 28 days after the second AZD1222 dose. The TCR comes from an adult who received the AZD1222 COVID-19 vaccine. This rearrangement joins TRBV2 to TRBJ1-1; D is possibly TRBD1 (5 bases). CDR3 residues: CATRKGRDTEAFF. The DNA of the CDR3 is TGTGCCACCAGGAAGGGCAGGGACACTGAAGCTTTCTTT.